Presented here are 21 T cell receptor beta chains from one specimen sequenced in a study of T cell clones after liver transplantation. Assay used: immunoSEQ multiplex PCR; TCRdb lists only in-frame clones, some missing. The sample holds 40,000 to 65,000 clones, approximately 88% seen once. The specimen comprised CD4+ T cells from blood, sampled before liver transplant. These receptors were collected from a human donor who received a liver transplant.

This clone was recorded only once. CDR3: CASSGQGTVGELFF. In nucleotides, the CDR3 is TGCGCCAGCAGCGGCCAAGGGACCGTCGGGGAGCTGTTTTTT. This chain joins TRBV5-1 and TRBJ2-2, with D possibly being TRBD1 or TRBD2 (5 bases each). This CDR3 comprises 14 residues. Trimming removed 4 bases at V and 7 bases at J, with 14 bases between. Germline V gene sequence: CDR1 SGHRS, CDR2 YFSETQ.

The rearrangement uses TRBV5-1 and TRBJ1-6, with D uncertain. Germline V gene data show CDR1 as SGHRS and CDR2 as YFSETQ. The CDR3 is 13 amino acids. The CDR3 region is CASRPDYNSPLHF. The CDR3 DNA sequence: TGCGCGAGCCGGCCAGATTATAATTCACCCCTCCACTTT.

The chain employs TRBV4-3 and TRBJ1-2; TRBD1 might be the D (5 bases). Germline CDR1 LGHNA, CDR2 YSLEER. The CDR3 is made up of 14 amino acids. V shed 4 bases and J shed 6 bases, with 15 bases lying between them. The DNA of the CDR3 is TGCGCCAGCAGCCCCCCGGGGGATGCGAATGGCTACACCTTC. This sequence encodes CASSPPGDANGYTF.

The CDR3 loop reads CASSLRGGQGGSPLHF. The CDR3 DNA reads as TGTGCCAGCAGCTTAAGGGGGGGACAGGGAGGGTCACCCCTCCACTTT. The rearrangement links TRBV7-3 to TRBJ1-6; 9 bases match TRBD1. Germline values: CDR1 SGHTA, CDR2 FQGTGA. V was clipped by 1 base and J by 10 bases; unmatched bases: 8. The CDR3 extends over 16 amino acids.

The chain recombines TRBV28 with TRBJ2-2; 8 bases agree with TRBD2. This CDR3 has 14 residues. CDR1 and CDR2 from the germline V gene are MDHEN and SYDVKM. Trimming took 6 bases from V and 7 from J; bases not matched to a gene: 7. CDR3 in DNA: TGTGCCAGCAGAATAGCGGGGACGGTCGGGGAGCTGTTTTTT. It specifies CASRIAGTVGELFF.

CDR3: CASTQGGAGKNTEAFF. The CDR3 region has the DNA TGTGCCAGCACCCAGGGGGGGGCGGGGAAGAACACTGAAGCTTTCTTT. This chain connects TRBV7-2 to TRBJ1-1; 7 positions agree with TRBD1. This CDR3 is built from 16 residues. With 7 bases clipped from V and 1 base from J, the junction kept 12 bases outside the gene matches. CDR1 and CDR2 from the germline V gene are SGHTA and FQGNSA.

The CDR3 DNA reads as TGTGCCTGGAGAATACTGGCTCAAGGGGCCCAGTACTTC. The encoded protein is CAWRILAQGAQYF. The chain links TRBV30 to TRBJ2-5, with D perhaps matching TRBD1 (5 bases). This CDR3 is 13 amino acids long. Trimming removed 3 bases at V and 9 bases at J, with 17 bases between. Per germline, CDR1 GTSNPN and CDR2 SVGIG (reference sequence).

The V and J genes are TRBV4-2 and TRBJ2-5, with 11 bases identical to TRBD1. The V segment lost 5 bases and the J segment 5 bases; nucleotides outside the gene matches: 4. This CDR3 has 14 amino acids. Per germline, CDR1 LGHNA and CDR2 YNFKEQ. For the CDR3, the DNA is TGTGCCAGCAGCTTAGGGACAGGGGGGGAGACCCAGTACTTC. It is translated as CASSLGTGGETQYF.

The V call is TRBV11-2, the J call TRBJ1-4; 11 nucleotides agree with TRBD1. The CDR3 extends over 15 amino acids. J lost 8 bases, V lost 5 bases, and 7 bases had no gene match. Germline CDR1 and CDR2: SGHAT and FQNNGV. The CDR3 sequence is CASSTGTGGGEKLFF. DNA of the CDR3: TGTGCCAGCAGCACTGGGACAGGGGGAGGCGAAAAACTGTTTTTT.

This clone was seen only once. The CDR3 sequence: CASSNRGGETEAFF. The CDR3 nucleotides read TGTGCCAGCAGTAACAGGGGAGGAGAGACTGAAGCTTTCTTT. The chain joins TRBV6-6 to TRBJ1-1; 7 nucleotides match TRBD1. The CDR3 runs 14 residues. After removal of 5 bases from V and 5 bases from J, the junction contained 8 bases not matched to a gene. Germline assignment: CDR1 MNHNY and CDR2 SVGAGI (reference sequence).

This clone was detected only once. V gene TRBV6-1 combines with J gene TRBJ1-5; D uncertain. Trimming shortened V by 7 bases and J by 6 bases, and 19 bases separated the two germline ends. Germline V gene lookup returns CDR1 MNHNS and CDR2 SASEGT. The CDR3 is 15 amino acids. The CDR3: CASKPSQSGRQPQHF. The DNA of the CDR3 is TGTGCCAGCAAACCCTCGCAAAGTGGTCGTCAGCCCCAGCATTTT.

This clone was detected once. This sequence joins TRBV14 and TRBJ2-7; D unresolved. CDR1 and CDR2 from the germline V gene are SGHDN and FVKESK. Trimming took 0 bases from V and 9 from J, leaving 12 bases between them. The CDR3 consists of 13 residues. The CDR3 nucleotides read TGTGCCAGCAGCCAAGATCTTTTCGGCGGGCAGTACTTC. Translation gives CASSQDLFGGQYF.

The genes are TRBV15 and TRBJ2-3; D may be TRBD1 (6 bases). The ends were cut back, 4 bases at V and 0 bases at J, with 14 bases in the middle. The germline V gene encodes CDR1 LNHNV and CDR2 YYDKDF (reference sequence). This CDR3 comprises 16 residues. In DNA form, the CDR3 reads TGTGCCACCAGCACCTGGGGGCAGTCTAGCACAGATACGCAGTATTTT. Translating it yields CATSTWGQSSTDTQYF.

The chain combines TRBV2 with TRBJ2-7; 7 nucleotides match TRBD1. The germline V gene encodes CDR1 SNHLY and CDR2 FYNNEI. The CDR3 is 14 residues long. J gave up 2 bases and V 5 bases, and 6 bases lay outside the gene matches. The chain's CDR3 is CASSLTGATYEQYF. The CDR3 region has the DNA TGTGCCAGCAGTTTAACAGGGGCGACCTACGAGCAGTACTTC.

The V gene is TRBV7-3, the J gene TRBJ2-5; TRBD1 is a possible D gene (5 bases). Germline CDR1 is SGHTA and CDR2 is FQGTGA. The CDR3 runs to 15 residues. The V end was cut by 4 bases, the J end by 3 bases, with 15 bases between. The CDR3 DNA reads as TGTGCCAGCAGCTCGTTAGGACACGCCGAAGAGACCCAGTACTTC. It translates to CASSSLGHAEETQYF.

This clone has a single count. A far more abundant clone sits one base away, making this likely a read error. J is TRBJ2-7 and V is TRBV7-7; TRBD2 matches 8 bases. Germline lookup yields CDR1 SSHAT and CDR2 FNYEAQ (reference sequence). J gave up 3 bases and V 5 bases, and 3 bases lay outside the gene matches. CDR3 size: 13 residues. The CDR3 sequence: CASSVTSGYEQYF. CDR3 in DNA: TGTGCCAGCAGCGTAACTAGCGGCTACGAGCAGTACTTC.

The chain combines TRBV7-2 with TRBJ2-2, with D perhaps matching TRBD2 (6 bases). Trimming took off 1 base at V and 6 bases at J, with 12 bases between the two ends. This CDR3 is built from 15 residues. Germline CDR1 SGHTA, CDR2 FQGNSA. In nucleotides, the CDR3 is TGTGCCAGCAGCTTAGTCCGGGGGTTCTCCGGGGAGCTGTTTTTT. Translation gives CASSLVRGFSGELFF. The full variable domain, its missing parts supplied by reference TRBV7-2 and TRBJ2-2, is GAGVSQSPSNKVTEKGKDVELRCDPISGHTALYWYRQSLGQGLEFLIYFQGNSAPDKSGLPSDRFSAERTGGSVSTLTIQRTQQEDSAVYLCASSLVRGFSGELFFGEGSRLTVL.

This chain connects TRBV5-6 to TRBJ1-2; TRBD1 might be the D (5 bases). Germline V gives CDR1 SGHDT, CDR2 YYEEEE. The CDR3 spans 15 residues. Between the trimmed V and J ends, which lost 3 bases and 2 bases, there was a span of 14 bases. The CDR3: CASSSTGRQNYGYTF. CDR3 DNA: TGTGCCAGCAGCTCCACGGGACGTCAGAACTATGGCTACACCTTC.

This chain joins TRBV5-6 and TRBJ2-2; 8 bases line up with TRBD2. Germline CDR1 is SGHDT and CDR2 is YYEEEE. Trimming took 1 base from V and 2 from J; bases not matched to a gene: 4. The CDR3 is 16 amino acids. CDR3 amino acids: CASSLPSGRNTGELFF. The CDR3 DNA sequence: TGTGCCAGCAGCTTGCCGAGCGGGAGAAACACCGGGGAGCTGTTTTTT.

The CDR3 DNA is TGTGCCAGCACCCGGCCCCCGGCGGGAAGAGGGTATTTT. The encoded protein is CASTRPPAGRGYF. V gene TRBV18 combines with J gene TRBJ2-3; perhaps TRBD2 as D (6 bases). The CDR3 sequence is 13 residues long. The germline CDR1 and CDR2 sequences are KGHSH and LQKENI. Trimming shortened V by 8 bases and J by 14 bases, and 23 bases separated the two germline ends.

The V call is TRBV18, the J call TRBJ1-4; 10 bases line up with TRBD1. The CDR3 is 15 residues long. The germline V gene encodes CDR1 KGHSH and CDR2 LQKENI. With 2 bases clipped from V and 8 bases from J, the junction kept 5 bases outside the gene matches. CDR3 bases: TGTGCCAGCTCACCAGGGACAGGGGAGACGGAAAAACTGTTTTTT. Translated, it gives CASSPGTGETEKLFF.